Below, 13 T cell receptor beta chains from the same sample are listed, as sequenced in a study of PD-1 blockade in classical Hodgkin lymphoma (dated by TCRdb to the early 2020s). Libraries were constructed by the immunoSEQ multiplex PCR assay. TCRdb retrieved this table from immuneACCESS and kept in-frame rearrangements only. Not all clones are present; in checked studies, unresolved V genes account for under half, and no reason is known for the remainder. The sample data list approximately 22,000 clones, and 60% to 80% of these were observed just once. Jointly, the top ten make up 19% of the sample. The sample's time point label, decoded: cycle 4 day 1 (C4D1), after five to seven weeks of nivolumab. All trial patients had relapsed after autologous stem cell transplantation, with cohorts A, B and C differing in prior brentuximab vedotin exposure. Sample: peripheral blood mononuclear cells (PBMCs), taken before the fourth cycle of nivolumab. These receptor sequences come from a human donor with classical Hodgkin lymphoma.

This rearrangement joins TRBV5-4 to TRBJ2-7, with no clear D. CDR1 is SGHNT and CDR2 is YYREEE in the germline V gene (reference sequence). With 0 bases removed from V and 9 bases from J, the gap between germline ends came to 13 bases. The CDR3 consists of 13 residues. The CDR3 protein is CASSLEPQAGQYF. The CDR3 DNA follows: TGTGCCAGCAGCTTGGAGCCCCAAGCAGGGCAGTACTTC.

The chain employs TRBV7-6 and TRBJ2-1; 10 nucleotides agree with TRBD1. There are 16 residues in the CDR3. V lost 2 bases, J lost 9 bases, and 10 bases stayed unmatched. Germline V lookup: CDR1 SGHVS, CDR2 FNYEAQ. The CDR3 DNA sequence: TGTGCCAGCAGCTTACCCCCGACAGGGGGCTGGGCTGAGCAGTTCTTC. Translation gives CASSLPPTGGWAEQFF.

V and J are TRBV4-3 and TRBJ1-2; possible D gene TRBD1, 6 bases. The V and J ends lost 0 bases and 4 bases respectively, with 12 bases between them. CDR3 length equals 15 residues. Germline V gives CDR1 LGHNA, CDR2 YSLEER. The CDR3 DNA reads TGCGCCAGCAGCCAAGATCAAGGACAGCCCTATGGCTACACCTTC. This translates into CASSQDQGQPYGYTF.

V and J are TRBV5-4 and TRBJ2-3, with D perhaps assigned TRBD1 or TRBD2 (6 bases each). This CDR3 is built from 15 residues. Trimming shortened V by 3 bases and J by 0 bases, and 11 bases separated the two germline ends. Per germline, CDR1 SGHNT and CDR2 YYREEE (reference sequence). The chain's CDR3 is CASSSGGTSTDTQYF. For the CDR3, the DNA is TGTGCCAGCAGCTCCGGGGGCACAAGCACAGATACGCAGTATTTT.

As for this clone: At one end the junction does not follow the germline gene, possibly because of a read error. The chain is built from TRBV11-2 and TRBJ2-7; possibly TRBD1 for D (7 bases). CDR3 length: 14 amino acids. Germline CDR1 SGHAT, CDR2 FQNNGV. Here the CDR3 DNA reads TGTGCCAGCAGCTTAGTACGCTTGGAGGGACAGCAGAACTTC. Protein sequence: CASSLVRLEGQQNF.

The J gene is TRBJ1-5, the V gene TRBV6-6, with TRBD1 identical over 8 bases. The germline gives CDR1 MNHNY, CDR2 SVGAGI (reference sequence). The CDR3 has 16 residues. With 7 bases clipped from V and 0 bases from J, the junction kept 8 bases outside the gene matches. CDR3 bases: TGTGCCAGCACCGGACAGGGCGGCGATAGCAATCAGCCCCAGCATTTT. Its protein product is CASTGQGGDSNQPQHF.

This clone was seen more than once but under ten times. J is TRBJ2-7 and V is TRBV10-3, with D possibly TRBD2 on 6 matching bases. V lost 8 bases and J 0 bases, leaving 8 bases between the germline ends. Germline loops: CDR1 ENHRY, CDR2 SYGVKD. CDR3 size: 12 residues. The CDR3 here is CAIGGTSYEQYF. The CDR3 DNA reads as TGTGCCATCGGAGGGACCTCCTACGAGCAGTACTTC.

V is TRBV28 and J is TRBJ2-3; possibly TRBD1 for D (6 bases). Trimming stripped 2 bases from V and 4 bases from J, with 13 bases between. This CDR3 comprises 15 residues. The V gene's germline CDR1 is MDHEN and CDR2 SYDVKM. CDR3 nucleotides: TGTGCCAGCAGTTTAGGCGGAGCAGGGGCAGATACGCAGTATTTT. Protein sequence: CASSLGGAGADTQYF.

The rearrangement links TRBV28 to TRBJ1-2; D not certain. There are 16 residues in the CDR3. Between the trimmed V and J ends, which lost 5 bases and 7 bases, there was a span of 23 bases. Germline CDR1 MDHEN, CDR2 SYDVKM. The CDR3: CASSRNLIGYGSGYTF. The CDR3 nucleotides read TGTGCCAGCAGTCGAAATTTGATCGGCTACGGGTCTGGCTACACCTTC.

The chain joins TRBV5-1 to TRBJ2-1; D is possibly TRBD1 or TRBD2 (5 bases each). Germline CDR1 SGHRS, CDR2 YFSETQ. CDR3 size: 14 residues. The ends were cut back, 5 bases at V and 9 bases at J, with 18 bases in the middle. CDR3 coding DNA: TGCGCCAGCAGTATAAGGACCGGGACCGGTGAGCAGTTCTTC. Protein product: CASSIRTGTGEQFF.

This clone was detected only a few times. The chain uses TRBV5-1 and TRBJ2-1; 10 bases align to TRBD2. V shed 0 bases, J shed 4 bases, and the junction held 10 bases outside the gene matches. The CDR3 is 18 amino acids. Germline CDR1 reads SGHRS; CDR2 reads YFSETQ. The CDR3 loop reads CASSLGTALAGVYNEQFF. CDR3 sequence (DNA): TGCGCCAGCAGCTTGGGCACCGCCCTAGCGGGAGTTTACAATGAGCAGTTCTTC.

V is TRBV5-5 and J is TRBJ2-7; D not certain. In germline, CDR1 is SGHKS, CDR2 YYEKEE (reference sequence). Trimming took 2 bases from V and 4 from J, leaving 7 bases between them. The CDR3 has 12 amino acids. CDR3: CASSFLGYEQYF. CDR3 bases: TGTGCCAGCAGCTTTCTGGGTTACGAGCAGTACTTC.

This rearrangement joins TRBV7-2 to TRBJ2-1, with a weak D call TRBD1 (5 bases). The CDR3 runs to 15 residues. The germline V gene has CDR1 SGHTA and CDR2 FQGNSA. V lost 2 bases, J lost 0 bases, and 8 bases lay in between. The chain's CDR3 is CASSLWQGSYNEQFF. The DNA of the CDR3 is TGTGCCAGCAGCTTATGGCAGGGCTCCTACAATGAGCAGTTCTTC.